This passage covers 30 T cell receptor beta chains from one sample sequenced in a study of OX40 agonist ivuxolimab in advanced cancers. The receptor library was made with the immunoSEQ multiplex PCR assay. Not all clones reach the TCRdb copy of this immuneACCESS table, which keeps in-frame sequences only. Checked studies attribute under half of the gap to unresolved V genes and leave the rest unexplained. This sample gives 99,000 or so clones in total; about 96% of them show up just once. Just over 2% of the sample is held by the ten biggest clonotypes. The material was CD4+ or CD8+ T cells sorted from blood, obtained in a trial of the OX40 agonist ivuxolimab. Receptors were obtained from an adult with an advanced solid tumor such as melanoma, head and neck, liver or kidney cancer.

This chain links TRBV27 with TRBJ2-5; 15 nucleotides agree with TRBD2. Germline CDR1 and CDR2: MNHEY and SMNVEV (reference sequence). The CDR3 sequence is 18 residues long. V gave up 5 bases and J gave up 1 base; unmatched junction bases: 8. The CDR3 here is CASSGDPGLAGGQETQYF. The CDR3 DNA follows: TGTGCCAGCAGTGGGGACCCGGGACTAGCGGGGGGCCAAGAGACCCAGTACTTC.

The V and J genes are TRBV7-8 and TRBJ2-7; D is unresolved. The V gene's germline CDR1 is SGHVS and CDR2 FQNEAQ. V was trimmed by 2 bases and J by 2 bases, leaving 10 bases between them. The CDR3 is 14 residues long. The CDR3 coding sequence is TGTGCCAGCAGCTTAAACCCAGGAACCTACGAGCAGTACTTC. Translating it yields CASSLNPGTYEQYF.

V is TRBV6-1 and J is TRBJ1-1; D is possibly TRBD1 (6 bases). CDR3 size: 13 residues. Germline CDR1 and CDR2: MNHNS and SASEGT. Deletions cut 8 bases from V and 4 bases from J, with 14 bases between. The CDR3 DNA sequence: TGTGCCAGCCGCCACCAGGGGACCACTGAAGCTTTCTTT. It codes for CASRHQGTTEAFF.

This chain links TRBV27 with TRBJ2-3; D is unresolved. The germline V gene has CDR1 MNHEY and CDR2 SMNVEV (reference sequence). This CDR3 region has 12 residues. The V end lost 5 bases, the J end lost 4 bases, and 7 bases lay between the germline ends. The DNA for the CDR3 is TGTGCCAGCAGTCACGCAGCAGATACGCAGTATTTT. Protein sequence: CASSHAADTQYF.

The chain links TRBV13 to TRBJ1-2, with 10 bases fitting TRBD1. This CDR3 is 17 amino acids long. With V trimmed by 4 bases and J by 4 bases, 12 bases remained unmatched. CDR1 and CDR2 from the germline V gene are PRHDT and FYEKMQ (reference sequence). The DNA for the CDR3 is TGTGCCAGCAGCTCGAGGACAGGGGGTGAGTGGCTCTATGGCTACACCTTC. It is translated as CASSSRTGGEWLYGYTF.

The CDR3 bases are TGTGCCAGCAGCGGCACAGGGAACGTCCTGACTTTC. It specifies CASSGTGNVLTF. This chain connects TRBV9 to TRBJ2-6; possible D gene TRBD1, 6 bases. The CDR3 is 12 amino acids. V lost 3 bases, J lost 10 bases, and 8 bases lay in between. Germline V gives CDR1 SGDLS, CDR2 YYNGEE.

As regards this clone: The same CDR3 also results from other DNA sequences found in this sample. This chain uses TRBV27 with TRBJ1-1; D possibly corresponds to TRBD1 (5 bases). From germline, CDR1 is MNHEY and CDR2 SMNVEV (reference sequence). V was shortened by 3 bases and J by 5 bases, with 10 bases between the two germline ends. The CDR3 spans 13 residues. The DNA for the CDR3 is TGTGCCAGCAGTTTGGGAGGGGCGACTGAAGCTTTCTTT. The encoded protein is CASSLGGATEAFF.

The rearrangement uses TRBV5-1 and TRBJ1-1; D not resolved. The V gene's germline CDR1 is SGHRS and CDR2 YFSETQ. The length of the CDR3 is 12 residues. V was clipped by 5 bases and J by 3 bases, with 8 bases between them. CDR3 residues: CASRRDYTEAFF. The CDR3 nucleotides are TGCGCCAGCAGGAGAGACTACACTGAAGCTTTCTTT. The full variable domain, in which reference TRBV5-1 and TRBJ1-1 provide the parts outside the CDR3, is KAGVTQTPRYLIKTRGQQVTLSCSPISGHRSVSWYQQTPGQGLQFLFEYFSETQRNKGNFPGRFSGRQFSNSRSEMNVSTLELGDSALYLCASRRDYTEAFFGQGTRLTVV.

This chain links TRBV7-2 with TRBJ2-2; TRBD2 might be the D (5 bases). V was clipped by 5 bases and J by 0 bases, with 16 bases between them. CDR3 length equals 17 residues. The germline V gene has CDR1 SGHTA and CDR2 FQGNSA. Here the CDR3 reads CASSHSGLGPNTGELFF. The CDR3 region has the DNA TGTGCCAGCAGCCACAGCGGTCTGGGTCCGAACACCGGGGAGCTGTTTTTT.

The chain couples TRBV27 to TRBJ2-2; D is unresolved. The CDR3 loop spans 12 amino acids. Germline V lookup: CDR1 MNHEY, CDR2 SMNVEV (reference sequence). Trimming left V 3 bases short and J 8 bases short, with 7 bases between. In nucleotides, the CDR3 is TGTGCCAGCAGTTTGCTTAGAGGGGAGCTGTTTTTT. This sequence encodes CASSLLRGELFF.

This clone was picked up one time. The genes are TRBV7-3 and TRBJ2-1, with D hard to call. The V gene's germline CDR1 is SGHTA and CDR2 FQGTGA. Trimming removed 5 bases from V and 6 bases from J, with 11 bases in between. This CDR3 is 13 amino acids long. The CDR3 DNA is TGTGCCAGCAGCCCAGAATCTAGCAATGAGCAGTTCTTC. Translated: CASSPESSNEQFF.

The gene calls are TRBV6-5 and TRBJ1-1, with TRBD1 as a possible D gene (5 bases). Germline loops: CDR1 MNHEY, CDR2 SVGAGI. V was shortened by 2 bases and J by 0 bases, with 7 bases between the two germline ends. The CDR3 contains 14 residues. CDR3 nucleotide sequence: TGTGCCAGCAGTTACCAGGGACTGAACACTGAAGCTTTCTTT. As protein: CASSYQGLNTEAFF.

The gene calls are TRBV6-5 and TRBJ2-7; maybe TRBD2 (5 bases). Trimming pared 7 bases from V and 5 bases from J, leaving 18 bases between. The CDR3 is made up of 14 amino acids. CDR1 is MNHEY, CDR2 SVGAGI, per germline. The CDR3 DNA follows: TGTGCCAGCAACTTGCGGGTGGACGGGGACGAGCAGTACTTC. This encodes CASNLRVDGDEQYF.

The J gene is TRBJ2-2, the V gene TRBV19, with 7 nucleotides matching TRBD2. This CDR3 has 16 residues. After removal of 3 bases from V and 4 bases from J, the junction contained 8 bases not matched to a gene. Germline-derived CDR1 and CDR2 are LNHDA and SQIVND (reference sequence). The CDR3 loop reads CASSIGGLAATGELFF. The CDR3, as DNA: TGTGCCAGTAGTATTGGAGGGCTAGCGGCCACCGGGGAGCTGTTTTTT.

The chain employs TRBV5-1 and TRBJ1-4, with unresolved D. Deletions cut 5 bases from V and 4 bases from J, with 12 bases between. This CDR3 has 14 amino acids. Germline values: CDR1 SGHRS, CDR2 YFSETQ. CDR3 amino acids: CASRQIPVNEKLFF. As DNA, the CDR3 is TGCGCCAGCAGACAGATCCCCGTTAATGAAAAACTGTTTTTT.

This chain uses TRBV15 with TRBJ2-5; 15 positions match TRBD2. The CDR3 runs 17 residues. Germline V gene data show CDR1 as LNHNV and CDR2 as YYDKDF (reference sequence). The ends lost 3 bases at V and 4 bases at J; junction bases unmatched: 6. The CDR3 DNA sequence: TGTGCCACCAGCAGGGGGACTAGCGGGGGGCCGGTAGAGACCCAGTACTTC. Amino acids: CATSRGTSGGPVETQYF.

This chain connects TRBV4-1 to TRBJ2-3; 13 bases are shared with TRBD2. This CDR3 spans 19 amino acids. Germline trimming cut 4 bases from V and 4 bases from J; bases unmatched to any gene: 14. Germline values: CDR1 MGHRA, CDR2 YSYEKL. The CDR3, as DNA: TGCGCCAGCAGCCTTACTAGCGGGGGGGCCGATATTCCCCCAGATACGCAGTATTTT. Its protein is CASSLTSGGADIPPDTQYF.

In regard to this clone: Distinct nucleotide sequences in the sample also encode this CDR3. V is TRBV19 and J is TRBJ2-7; TRBD1 or TRBD2 may be the D gene (5 bases each). The V end lost 1 base, the J end lost 3 bases, and 10 bases lay between the germline ends. Germline CDR1 reads LNHDA; CDR2 reads SQIVND (reference sequence). CDR3 length: 14 amino acids. The CDR3 DNA reads as TGTGCCAGTAGTATAGGAGGGACCCTCTACGAGCAGTACTTC. Its protein product is CASSIGGTLYEQYF.

J is TRBJ1-6 and V is TRBV5-1; D is ambiguous. This CDR3 contains 13 residues. Trimming stripped 0 bases from V and 9 bases from J, with 7 bases between. Germline V gene sequence: CDR1 SGHRS, CDR2 YFSETQ. CDR3 nucleotide sequence: TGCGCCAGCAGCTTGGCCCGGGTTTCACCCCTCCACTTT. This encodes CASSLARVSPLHF.

The chain combines TRBV28 with TRBJ2-7, with TRBD1 identical over 7 bases. This CDR3 contains 15 residues. The V segment lost 3 bases and the J segment 5 bases; nucleotides outside the gene matches: 10. The V gene's germline CDR1 is MDHEN and CDR2 SYDVKM. DNA of the CDR3: TGTGCCAGCAGTTTCGATCTTCTTACAGGGGACGAGCAGTACTTC. Its protein product is CASSFDLLTGDEQYF. Variable domain in full (rest from reference TRBV28 and TRBJ2-7): DVKVTQSSRYLVKRTGEKVFLECVQDMDHENMFWYRQDPGLGLRLIYFSYDVKMKEKGDIPEGYSVSREKKERFSLILESASTNQTSMYLCASSFDLLTGDEQYFGPGTRLTVT.

The chain recombines TRBV5-6 with TRBJ2-2; D call uncertain. Germline CDR1 reads SGHDT; CDR2 reads YYEEEE. The germline V and J ends were trimmed by 2 bases and 6 bases, with 5 bases remaining between them. The CDR3 covers 12 residues. CDR3 sequence: CASSLGPGELFF. The DNA of the CDR3 is TGTGCCAGCAGCTTAGGCCCCGGGGAGCTGTTTTTT.

This chain connects TRBV15 to TRBJ2-4; D might be TRBD1 (5 bases). V lost 5 bases and J 2 bases, leaving 10 bases between the germline ends. CDR3 size: 14 residues. Germline-derived CDR1 and CDR2 are LNHNV and YYDKDF (reference sequence). In nucleotides, the CDR3 is TGTGCCACCAGCTACCAGGGTCCCAAAAACATTCAGTACTTC. It is translated as CATSYQGPKNIQYF.

The CDR3 bases are TGTGCCAGCAGTTTAGGGCTCTCTGGAAACACCATATATTTT. It encodes CASSLGLSGNTIYF. J is TRBJ1-3 and V is TRBV28; D is undetermined. The CDR3 totals 14 residues. V was trimmed by 2 bases and J by 0 bases, leaving 5 bases between them. Germline CDR1 MDHEN, CDR2 SYDVKM.

The V call is TRBV4-1, the J call TRBJ2-1, with 8 nucleotides matching TRBD2. This CDR3 region has 16 residues. The germline CDR1 and CDR2 sequences are MGHRA and YSYEKL. V shed 0 bases, J shed 0 bases, and the junction held 1 base outside the gene matches. The CDR3 nucleotides read TGCGCCAGCAGCCAAGAACGGGGGGGCTCCTACAATGAGCAGTTCTTC. It encodes CASSQERGGSYNEQFF.

The chain couples TRBV7-9 to TRBJ2-1, with D perhaps TRBD2 (6 bases). The CDR3 covers 12 residues. Germline assignment: CDR1 SEHNR and CDR2 FQNEAQ (reference sequence). V lost 0 bases, J lost 10 bases, and 7 bases lay in between. The CDR3 loop reads CASSLASGEQFF. In DNA form, the CDR3 reads TGTGCCAGCAGCTTAGCGAGCGGGGAGCAGTTCTTC.

The chain carries TRBV27 and TRBJ2-3; D gene ambiguous. CDR3 length equals 14 residues. Trimming left V 2 bases short and J 2 bases short, with 8 bases between. CDR1 is MNHEY, CDR2 SMNVEV, per germline (reference sequence). The CDR3 spells CASSLRVPTDTQYF. The CDR3 DNA reads as TGTGCCAGCAGTTTAAGGGTTCCCACAGATACGCAGTATTTT.

The chain is built from TRBV28 and TRBJ2-7; the D gene is possibly TRBD1 (5 bases). This CDR3 contains 12 residues. CDR1 and CDR2 (germline): MDHEN, SYDVKM. V gave up 6 bases and J gave up 3 bases, with 9 bases separating them. CDR3 nucleotide sequence: TGTGCCAGCAGCCAGGACAACTACGAGCAGTACTTC. This gives the protein CASSQDNYEQYF.

The gene calls are TRBV5-1 and TRBJ1-2, with D perhaps matching TRBD1 (5 bases). V was clipped by 0 bases and J by 7 bases, with 10 bases between them. The CDR3 runs 13 residues. The V gene's germline CDR1 is SGHRS and CDR2 YFSETQ. For the CDR3, the DNA is TGCGCCAGCAGCTTGGCCGAGGGGCTTGGCTACACCTTC. The encoded protein is CASSLAEGLGYTF.

This CDR3 is CASSPWGGMRTEAFF. The CDR3 DNA is TGTGCCAGCAGCCCCTGGGGGGGGATGAGGACTGAAGCTTTCTTT. The chain employs TRBV5-5 and TRBJ1-1; a possible D gene is TRBD1 (5 bases). Germline CDR1 and CDR2: SGHKS and YYEKEE (reference sequence). V gave up 4 bases and J gave up 5 bases, with 18 bases separating them. This CDR3 comprises 15 residues.

The CDR3 DNA reads as TGTGCCAGCAGACCTGGGGTGGGGGGCCAGGACGAGCAGTACTTC. Translating it yields CASRPGVGGQDEQYF. The chain combines TRBV11-2 with TRBJ2-7; D is possibly TRBD1 or TRBD2 (6 bases each). The germline CDR1 and CDR2 sequences are SGHAT and FQNNGV. V was trimmed by 6 bases and J by 5 bases, leaving 20 bases between them. The CDR3 totals 15 residues.